Below are 14 T cell receptor beta chains sequenced from a single sample in a study of blood T cells in healthy people across ages. PCR was performed a second time for about 7 to 12 cycles using a sample-barcoded 5' primer and a J-beta primer mix. One entry per CDR3 protein, called by TCRdb with MiXCR from the 5' RACE reads. Of roughly 900,000 distinct CDR3 sequences detected, roughly 26% appear once; the ten largest clones hold approximately 15%. Specimen: blood. The receptors shown here come from an elderly woman in good health.

This clonotype was observed a handful of times. This may stem from a read error, because a much larger clone lies one nucleotide away. This sequence joins TRBV20-1 and TRBJ2-5; D gene unclear. CDR1 is DFQATT and CDR2 is SNEGSKA in the germline V gene (reference sequence). V lost 6 bases and J lost 3, with 17 bases in between. The CDR3 is made up of 14 amino acids. The CDR3 loop reads CSAPGRRTKETQYF. CDR3 in DNA: TGCAGTGCCCCAGGCCGGCGGACCAAAGAGACCCAGTACTTC.

Details on this clonotype: A read error may be the cause here, since a much bigger clone is one base away. Here the CDR3 reads CASRGLRETQYF. The CDR3, as DNA: TGTGCCAGCAGGGGACTAAGAGAGACCCAGTACTTC. The chain is built from TRBV7-2 and TRBJ2-5, with 7 bases aligning to TRBD2. Germline CDR1 SGHTA, CDR2 FQGNSA. This CDR3 is built from 12 residues. With V trimmed by 6 bases and J by 4 bases, 2 bases remained unmatched.

This clonotype occurred many times. The CDR3 sequence: CASSDPNEKLFF. The CDR3 DNA follows: TGTGCCAGCAGTGATCCCAATGAAAAACTGTTTTTT. The chain combines TRBV2 with TRBJ1-4; D gene ambiguous. Germline V lookup: CDR1 SNHLY, CDR2 FYNNEI. The CDR3 extends over 12 amino acids. The ends were cut back, 3 bases at V and 5 bases at J, with 4 bases in the middle. Full variable domain (rest looked up from reference TRBV2 and TRBJ1-4): EPEVTQTPSHQVTQMGQEVILRCVPISNHLYFYWYRQILGQKVEFLVSFYNNEISEKSEIFDDQFSVERPDGSNFTLKIRSTKLEDSAMYFCASSDPNEKLFFGSGTQLSVL.

The table lists this clonotype with many counts. The chain joins TRBV10-3 to TRBJ2-6, with D perhaps TRBD1 or TRBD2 (5 bases each). The germline gives CDR1 ENHRY, CDR2 SYGVKD. The CDR3 totals 17 residues. Trimming stripped 0 bases from V and 1 base from J, with 10 bases between. The CDR3 here is CAISESSWGSGANVLTF. CDR3 coding DNA: TGTGCCATCAGTGAGTCGAGCTGGGGGTCTGGGGCCAACGTCCTGACTTTC.

About this clonotype itself: This CDR3 fails to terminate in the conserved phenylalanine or tryptophan, so it likely reflects a read error. The chain uses TRBV10-3 and TRBJ2-1; D remains ambiguous. TRBJ2-7 explains the end of the DNA better; the J call may be wrong. Germline CDR1 is ENHRY and CDR2 is SYGVKD. The CDR3 is 14 residues long. For the CDR3, the DNA is TGTGCCATCAGTCCTGCCAGCTCCTACAATGAGCAGTACTCC. Translation gives CAISPASSYNEQYS.

This clonotype showed up just a few times. The chain recombines TRBV7-8 with TRBJ2-3; no clear D. CDR1 and CDR2 from the germline V gene are SGHVS and FQNEAQ. V dropped 5 bases and J dropped 3 bases, with 15 bases sitting between them. This CDR3 contains 15 residues. Here the CDR3 reads CASSINSGRTDTQYF. Here the CDR3 DNA reads TGTGCCAGCAGCATCAATTCCGGACGGACAGATACGCAGTATTTT. Full variable domain (outside the CDR3, taken from reference TRBV7-8 and TRBJ2-3): GAGVSQSPRYKVAKRGQDVALRCDPISGHVSLFWYQQALGQGPEFLTYFQNEAQLDKSGLPSDRFFAERPEGSVSTLKIQRTQQEDSAVYLCASSINSGRTDTQYFGPGTRLTVL.

This clonotype showed up many times. The chain uses TRBV20-1 and TRBJ2-7, with D uncertain. The CDR3 is 12 residues long. Trimming took off 8 bases at V and 0 bases at J, with 11 bases between the two ends. CDR1 DFQATT and CDR2 SNEGSKA come from the germline V gene (reference sequence). The CDR3 region has the DNA TGCAGTCCCCGGCCGAACTCCTACGAGCAGTACTTC. Its protein is CSPRPNSYEQYF.

V usage is TRBV27 and J usage is TRBJ2-5, with D possibly TRBD1 on 6 matching bases. The assigned J gene may be wrong: the sequence end matches TRBJ2-7 better. CDR1 MNHEY and CDR2 SMNVEV come from the germline V gene (reference sequence). This CDR3 region has 15 residues. Written as DNA, the CDR3 is TGTGCCAGCAGTGAGACAGGCAGGTCATATTACGAGCAGTACTTC. Protein sequence: CASSETGRSYYEQYF.

This clonotype was counted many times. CDR3 coding DNA: TGTGCCAGCAGCGACTACACAGATACGCAGTATTTT. Its protein is CASSDYTDTQYF. This chain links TRBV9 with TRBJ2-3; no firm D call. Germline V gene sequence: CDR1 SGDLS, CDR2 YYNGEE. Between the trimmed V and J ends, which lost 3 bases and 2 bases, there was a span of 4 bases. This CDR3 comprises 12 residues. Using reference TRBV9 and TRBJ2-3 for the parts outside the CDR3, the full variable domain is DSGVTQTPKHLITATGQRVTLRCSPRSGDLSVYWYQQSLDQGLQFLIQYYNGEERAKGNILERFSAQQFPDLHSELNLSSLELGDSALYFCASSDYTDTQYFGPGTRLTVL.

This clonotype showed up many times. The V and J genes are TRBV18 and TRBJ2-7, with a weak D call TRBD2 (7 bases). CDR3 length: 14 residues. V lost 1 base and J 6 bases, leaving 13 bases between the germline ends. Germline assignment: CDR1 KGHSH and CDR2 LQKENI. The CDR3 loop reads CASSPRGGGGEQYF. CDR3 DNA sequence: TGTGCCAGCTCACCACGCGGCGGGGGCGGCGAGCAGTACTTC.

The table lists this clonotype with many counts. The gene calls are TRBV4-2 and TRBJ2-4, with a tentative D call TRBD1 (6 bases). The CDR3 spans 16 residues. V was cut by 0 bases and J by 0 bases, with 9 bases left in between. Germline CDR1 LGHNA, CDR2 YNFKEQ. The CDR3 DNA reads as TGTGCCAGCAGCCAAGAAGGGGGATTAGCCAAAAACATTCAGTACTTC. It translates to CASSQEGGLAKNIQYF.

This chain links TRBV6-4 with TRBJ2-1, with D perhaps matching TRBD2 (6 bases). Germline assignment: CDR1 MRHNA and CDR2 SNTAGT. The germline V and J ends were trimmed by 4 bases and 2 bases, with 9 bases remaining between them. The CDR3 contains 14 residues. CDR3 amino acids: CASSAGDAYNEQFF. Here the CDR3 DNA reads TGTGCCAGCAGTGCGGGGGACGCCTACAATGAGCAGTTCTTC.

This clonotype was picked up many times. V gene TRBV7-2 combines with J gene TRBJ2-3; D remains unclear. Trimming took 6 bases from V and 2 from J, leaving 12 bases between them. The CDR3 runs to 14 residues. From germline, CDR1 is SGHTA and CDR2 FQGNSA. CDR3 in DNA: TGTGCCAGCAGTCCTTCCACAGTCACAGATACGCAGTATTTT. As protein: CASSPSTVTDTQYF.

This clonotype was found many times. The rearrangement links TRBV3-1 to TRBJ2-5, with 9 nucleotides matching TRBD1. Germline CDR1 and CDR2: LGHDT and YNNKEL (reference sequence). The CDR3 runs to 14 residues. The ends lost 4 bases at V and 5 bases at J; junction bases unmatched: 5. CDR3 amino acids: CASSRLGQGETQYF. The CDR3 DNA is TGTGCCAGCAGCCGCCTGGGACAGGGCGAGACCCAGTACTTC.